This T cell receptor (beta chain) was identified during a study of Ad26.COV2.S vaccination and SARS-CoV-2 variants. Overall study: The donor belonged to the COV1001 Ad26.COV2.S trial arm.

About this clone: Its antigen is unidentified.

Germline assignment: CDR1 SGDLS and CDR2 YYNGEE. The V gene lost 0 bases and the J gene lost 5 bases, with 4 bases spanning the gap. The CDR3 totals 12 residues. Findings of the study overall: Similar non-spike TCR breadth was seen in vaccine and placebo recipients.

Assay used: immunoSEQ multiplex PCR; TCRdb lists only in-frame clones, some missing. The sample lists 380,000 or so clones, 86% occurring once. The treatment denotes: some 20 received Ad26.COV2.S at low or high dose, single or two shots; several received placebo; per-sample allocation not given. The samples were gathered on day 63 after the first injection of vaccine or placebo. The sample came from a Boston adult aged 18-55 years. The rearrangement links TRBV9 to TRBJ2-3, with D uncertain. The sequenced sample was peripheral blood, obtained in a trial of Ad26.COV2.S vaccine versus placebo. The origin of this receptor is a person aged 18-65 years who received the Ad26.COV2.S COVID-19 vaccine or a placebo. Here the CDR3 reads CASSVERDTQYF. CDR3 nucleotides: TGTGCCAGCAGCGTAGAGAGAGATACGCAGTATTTT.